The 16 T cell receptor beta chains in this list originate from one sample, sequenced in a study of T cell responses to AZD1222 COVID-19 vaccine. Data came from immunoSEQ multiplex PCR; TCRdb stores just in-frame clones and leaves some out. The sample records 70,000 or so clones, around four fifths being singletons. Material: peripheral blood, obtained 28 days after the second AZD1222 dose. These receptors originate from an adult who received the AZD1222 COVID-19 vaccine.

The chain has TRBV19 and TRBJ2-1, with D uncertain. This CDR3 has 12 residues. V was shortened by 2 bases and J by 7 bases, with 6 bases between the two germline ends. Germline V gene sequence: CDR1 LNHDA, CDR2 SQIVND (reference sequence). The CDR3 is CASSIWDNEQFF. For the CDR3, the DNA is TGTGCCAGTAGTATATGGGATAATGAGCAGTTCTTC.

The rearrangement uses TRBV7-9 and TRBJ1-4; tentative D call: TRBD1 (5 bases). The CDR3 runs to 14 residues. The V gene lost 3 bases and the J gene lost 2 bases, with 7 bases spanning the gap. Germline V CDR1 and CDR2: SEHNR, FQNEAQ (reference sequence). This CDR3 is CASSLGLTNEKLFF. The CDR3 DNA reads as TGTGCCAGCAGCTTGGGGCTTACTAATGAAAAACTGTTTTTT.

DNA of the CDR3: TGCAGCGTTGAAACAGGTTCGGATGAAGCTTTCTTT. Amino acid sequence: CSVETGSDEAFF. The chain carries TRBV29-1 and TRBJ1-1; perhaps TRBD1 as D (5 bases). CDR1 is SQVTM, CDR2 ANQGSEA, per germline. The CDR3 length is 12 residues. Trimming pared 2 bases from V and 7 bases from J, leaving 11 bases between.

This chain joins TRBV7-9 and TRBJ2-7; D remains unclear. V lost 1 base, J lost 2 bases, and 9 bases lay in between. The CDR3 loop spans 14 amino acids. The germline V gene encodes CDR1 SEHNR and CDR2 FQNEAQ (reference sequence). The CDR3 region has the DNA TGTGCCAGCAGCTTAGTCCCAGGTCCCTACGAGCAGTACTTC. Amino acids: CASSLVPGPYEQYF. The entire variable domain, with the rest obtained from reference TRBV7-9 and TRBJ2-7, is as follows: DTGVSQNPRHKITKRGQNVTFRCDPISEHNRLYWYRQTLGQGPEFLTYFQNEAQLEKSRLLSDRFSAERPKGSFSTLEIQRTEQGDSAMYLCASSLVPGPYEQYFGPGTRLTVT.

This chain links TRBV27 with TRBJ2-5; the match to TRBD2 covers 12 bases. The CDR3 runs 15 residues. In germline, CDR1 is MNHEY, CDR2 SMNVEV (reference sequence). With V trimmed by 6 bases and J by 3 bases, 5 bases remained unmatched. In DNA, the CDR3 is TGTGCCAGCAGCCGCCGACTAGCGGGGGAAGAGACCCAGTACTTC. It specifies CASSRRLAGEETQYF.

The rearrangement joins TRBV6-5 to TRBJ1-2; no clear D. V lost 7 bases and J 6 bases, leaving 18 bases between the germline ends. CDR1 and CDR2 from the germline V gene are MNHEY and SVGAGI. This CDR3 spans 14 amino acids. The CDR3 protein is CASTSPGSLHGYTF. CDR3 DNA sequence: TGTGCCAGCACAAGCCCTGGAAGTCTTCATGGCTACACCTTC.

The chain couples TRBV10-2 to TRBJ2-3; 9 bases agree with TRBD2. The CDR3 length is 14 residues. Looked up from germline, CDR1 is WSHSY and CDR2 is SAAADI. V was clipped by 10 bases and J by 6 bases; unmatched bases: 11. This CDR3 is CATRRGGNQDTQYF. Here the CDR3 DNA reads TGCGCCACTCGGCGGGGGGGGAATCAGGATACGCAGTATTTT.

The J gene is TRBJ2-3, the V gene TRBV3-1 (or the pseudogene TRBV3-2), with D maybe TRBD2 (7 bases). CDR1 is LGHDT and CDR2 is YNNKEL in the germline V gene (reference sequence). V lost 2 bases to trimming and J lost 4 bases, with 13 bases between them. The CDR3 runs 15 residues. This CDR3 reads CASSQRRGGADTQYF. CDR3 DNA: TGTGCCAGCAGCCAACGTAGGGGGGGAGCAGATACGCAGTATTTT.

V is TRBV10-2 and J is TRBJ1-5, with 10 bases matching TRBD1. This CDR3 spans 15 amino acids. Germline CDR1 reads WSHSY; CDR2 reads SAAADI. Trimming removed 7 bases from V and 0 bases from J; junction bases left unmatched: 3. Here the CDR3 reads CASKGTGDSNQPQHF. CDR3 DNA sequence: TGCGCCAGCAAGGGGACAGGGGATAGCAATCAGCCCCAGCATTTT.

The V and J genes are TRBV10-3 and TRBJ2-7; D gene ambiguous. The germline V gene has CDR1 ENHRY and CDR2 SYGVKD. The CDR3 is 13 residues long. V was clipped by 0 bases and J by 2 bases, with 5 bases between them. The DNA for the CDR3 is TGTGCCATCAGTGAGTCGCTAACCTACGAGCAGTACTTC. Amino acid sequence: CAISESLTYEQYF.

Points on this clone: This specimen includes other DNA sequences encoding the same CDR3. The chain is built from TRBV7-9 and TRBJ1-2, with a weak D call TRBD1 (5 bases). V was shortened by 3 bases and J by 4 bases, with 15 bases between the two germline ends. The CDR3 spans 15 residues. Germline V lookup: CDR1 SEHNR, CDR2 FQNEAQ (reference sequence). DNA for the CDR3: TGTGCCAGCAGCTTTTTCTCTGGACATCTCTATGGCTACACCTTC. Translating it yields CASSFFSGHLYGYTF.

The genes are TRBV18 and TRBJ2-2; 8 nucleotides line up with TRBD1. The CDR3 is 15 amino acids. The V gene's germline CDR1 is KGHSH and CDR2 LQKENI. After removal of 3 bases from V and 5 bases from J, the junction contained 5 bases not matched to a gene. The DNA for the CDR3 is TGTGCCAGCTCACCGAGGGACAGGCAGACCGGGGAGCTGTTTTTT. It yields the protein CASSPRDRQTGELFF.

The chain has TRBV5-1 and TRBJ1-4; D call uncertain. Germline V gene data show CDR1 as SGHRS and CDR2 as YFSETQ. V lost 3 bases and J lost 7, with 10 bases in between. CDR3 length: 13 amino acids. As DNA, the CDR3 is TGCGCCAGCAGCTCGGGCGACGCTGAAAAACTGTTTTTT. Protein sequence: CASSSGDAEKLFF.

This clone was counted between two and nine times. This chain connects TRBV5-5 to TRBJ1-3; D gene unclear. The length of the CDR3 is 15 residues. The germline V and J ends were trimmed by 0 bases and 7 bases, with 14 bases remaining between them. The germline gives CDR1 SGHKS, CDR2 YYEKEE (reference sequence). CDR3 sequence: CASSLVGRGPNTIYF. Here the CDR3 DNA reads TGTGCCAGCAGCTTGGTCGGCCGCGGTCCGAACACCATATATTTT.

This clone was detected only once. This rearrangement joins TRBV6-1 to TRBJ1-1, with 7 bases lining up with TRBD1. Germline CDR1 reads MNHNS; CDR2 reads SASEGT. The V gene end was trimmed by 3 bases and the J gene end by 10 bases; junction bases not matched to a gene: 5. The CDR3 spans 12 residues. The CDR3 DNA reads TGTGCCAGCAGTGACCTAACAGGGGTAGCTTTCTTT. Encoded protein: CASSDLTGVAFF.

This clone has a single count. J is TRBJ1-5 and V is TRBV6-5; no clear D. CDR1 and CDR2 (germline): MNHEY, SVGAGI. This CDR3 spans 11 amino acids. The germline V and J ends were trimmed by 4 bases and 5 bases, with 3 bases remaining between them. The CDR3 spells CASSSDQPQHF. In DNA, the CDR3 is TGTGCCAGCAGTTCGGATCAGCCCCAGCATTTT.